The clone carrying this T cell receptor beta chain was seen only a few times. Its antigen is not known. Amplified TCR beta CDR3 regions derived from RNA transcripts. The study used the HTBI primer set for a first-round RT-PCR of the TCR CDR3. TCRdb reprocessed the multiplex PCR reads with MiXCR, giving one entry per CDR3 protein. The sample lists approximately 740,000 distinct CDR3 sequences; about 14% were seen once. This sample was taken from a study of T cells in Graves' hyperthyroidism and ophthalmopathy. Study-wide findings and caveats: Blood also carried most thyroid clonotypes expanded above 0.001.

V was pared by 2 bases and J by 1 base, with 11 bases between. Germline V gives CDR1 SGHTA, CDR2 FQGNSA. The CDR3 runs 15 residues. Using around 10 ml of fresh peripheral blood, PBMCs were prepared. The sequenced sample consisted of blood. This sequence originates from a young woman with Graves' hyperthyroidism. The chain combines TRBV7-2 with TRBJ1-1; a possible D gene is TRBD1 (6 bases). The CDR3 DNA is TGTGCCAGCAGCTTAATGGGACACCGGAACACTGAAGCTTTCTTT. Encoded protein: CASSLMGHRNTEAFF.